The clone carrying this TCR beta chain came up once. Germline-derived CDR1 and CDR2 are LNHDA and SQIVND (reference sequence). Trimming removed 7 bases from V and 2 bases from J; junction bases left unmatched: 12. This CDR3 is built from 18 residues. Sequencing was performed with immunoSEQ multiplex PCR; in TCRdb, only in-frame clones are kept and a portion is missing. The repertoire holds about 160,000 clones, with roughly 90% as singletons. This sample was included in a study of cytomegalovirus exposure and HLA in healthy donors. As for the study in general: The 90 to 150 validation repertoires matched the roughly 630 first-cohort repertoires in platform, a later analysis reported.

Source material: PBMCs. The rearrangement joins TRBV19 to TRBJ2-1; 12 nucleotides line up with TRBD2. This receptor was identified in a woman aged 18-35 years in good health and CMV-seronegative. For the CDR3, the DNA is TGTGCCAGTATGCCAGTCCGGCTAGCGGGGGGGACCTACAATGAGCAGTTCTTC. This translates into CASMPVRLAGGTYNEQFF.